The 15 T cell receptor beta chains reported below all come from one sample, sequenced in a study of cytotoxic CD8 clonotypes in ibrutinib-treated CLL. Using immunoSEQ multiplex PCR, the repertoire was profiled, and TCRdb retains in-frame clones only, with some absent. Here the sample spans nearly 300,000 clones, 60% to 80% being singletons. The input for sequencing was PBMCs, taken at disease progression, from a patient treated with ibrutinib. These receptors originate from a human donor with chronic lymphocytic leukemia.

The rearrangement links TRBV6-6 to TRBJ2-1; no clear D gene. The CDR3 runs 16 residues. Trimming removed 0 bases at V and 7 bases at J, with 16 bases between. Germline V CDR1 and CDR2: MNHNY, SVGAGI (reference sequence). CDR3 amino acids: CASSYSNEPLWNEQFF. The CDR3 nucleotides are TGTGCCAGCAGTTACTCGAACGAACCGTTATGGAATGAGCAGTTCTTC.

The chain is built from TRBV7-9 and TRBJ2-1, with D possibly matching TRBD2 (5 bases). CDR1 is SEHNR and CDR2 is FQNEAQ in the germline V gene (reference sequence). The CDR3 has 14 residues. Trimming cost V 3 bases and J 7 bases, with 13 bases left between them. The CDR3 sequence is CASSFTGINNEQFF. The CDR3 nucleotides read TGTGCCAGCAGCTTCACCGGGATCAATAATGAGCAGTTCTTC.

The rearrangement links TRBV5-1 to TRBJ1-3, with a tentative D call TRBD1 (5 bases). The CDR3 spans 15 residues. Between the trimmed V and J ends, which lost 0 bases and 0 bases, there was a span of 7 bases. The germline gives CDR1 SGHRS, CDR2 YFSETQ. In DNA, the CDR3 is TGCGCCAGCAGCTTGGCGGGGACCTCTGGAAACACCATATATTTT. Encoded protein: CASSLAGTSGNTIYF.

V usage is TRBV4-1 and J usage is TRBJ1-2, with D hard to call. This CDR3 region has 12 residues. Trimming shortened V by 4 bases and J by 4 bases, and 7 bases separated the two germline ends. Germline V gene data show CDR1 as MGHRA and CDR2 as YSYEKL. DNA of the CDR3: TGCGCCAGCAGCCGTGGTGTCTATGGCTACACCTTC. This translates into CASSRGVYGYTF.

The chain employs TRBV6-5 and TRBJ1-2, with unresolved D. The CDR3 sequence is 14 residues long. Germline CDR1 reads MNHEY; CDR2 reads SVGAGI. The V end lost 2 bases, the J end lost 4 bases, and 11 bases lay between the germline ends. CDR3 sequence (DNA): TGTGCCAGCAGTTACAGCGGGGTTAGCTATGGCTACACCTTC. The encoded protein is CASSYSGVSYGYTF.

V is TRBV7-2 and J is TRBJ2-7, with TRBD1 as a possible D gene (5 bases). Germline lookup yields CDR1 SGHTA and CDR2 FQGNSA. V was shortened by 2 bases and J by 3 bases, with 11 bases between the two germline ends. This CDR3 contains 14 residues. CDR3 loop: CASSLSFQGYEQYF. CDR3 coding DNA: TGTGCCAGCAGCTTATCCTTTCAGGGCTACGAGCAGTACTTC.

The chain is built from TRBV18 and TRBJ1-1; D gene unclear. V was shortened by 3 bases and J by 1 base, with 12 bases between the two germline ends. This CDR3 has 15 amino acids. CDR1 KGHSH and CDR2 LQKENI come from the germline V gene. The CDR3 nucleotides read TGTGCCAGCTCACCTGAAAGCCACCCGAACACTGAAGCTTTCTTT. Protein: CASSPESHPNTEAFF.

The chain has TRBV7-3 and TRBJ2-7; a possible D gene is TRBD2 (5 bases). This CDR3 is built from 15 residues. Germline V gene lookup returns CDR1 SGHTA and CDR2 FQGTGA. Trimming removed 0 bases from V and 5 bases from J, with 14 bases in between. CDR3 nucleotide sequence: TGTGCCAGCAGCTTAACTGGGAGAGGGAATGACGAGCAGTACTTC. Its protein is CASSLTGRGNDEQYF. Combining the CDR3 with reference TRBV7-3 and TRBJ2-7 gives the whole variable domain GAGVSQTPSNKVTEKGKYVELRCDPISGHTALYWYRQSLGQGPEFLIYFQGTGAADDSGLPNDRFFAVRPEGSVSTLKIQRTERGDSAVYLCASSLTGRGNDEQYFGPGTRLTVT.

The J gene is TRBJ2-1, the V gene TRBV7-6; TRBD2 might be the D (5 bases). Germline-derived CDR1 and CDR2 are SGHVS and FNYEAQ. The CDR3 loop spans 15 amino acids. V lost 3 bases, J lost 8 bases, and 17 bases lay in between. In nucleotides, the CDR3 is TGTGCCAGCAGCTTCGAGGGCTCGTTTTCCCATGAGCAGTTCTTC. This translates into CASSFEGSFSHEQFF.

This clone occurred once. This rearrangement joins TRBV4-3 to TRBJ2-5, with D maybe TRBD2 (7 bases). The CDR3 runs 16 residues. CDR1 is LGHNA and CDR2 is YSLEER in the germline V gene. V gave up 0 bases and J gave up 2 bases, with 13 bases separating them. This chain's CDR3 is CASSQEGGGNQETQYF. Written as DNA, the CDR3 is TGCGCCAGCAGCCAAGAAGGGGGGGGTAATCAAGAGACCCAGTACTTC.

The chain has TRBV2 and TRBJ2-2; D possibly corresponds to TRBD2 (5 bases). The CDR3 covers 15 residues. The germline gives CDR1 SNHLY, CDR2 FYNNEI. V was pared by 6 bases and J by 6 bases, with 17 bases between. The CDR3 here is CASRGRGNNAGELFF. The CDR3 region has the DNA TGTGCCAGCAGGGGAAGAGGGAATAATGCCGGGGAGCTGTTTTTT. Together with reference TRBV2 and TRBJ2-2, the CDR3 gives the full variable domain: EPEVTQTPSHQVTQMGQEVILRCVPISNHLYFYWYRQILGQKVEFLVSFYNNEISEKSEIFDDQFSVERPDGSNFTLKIRSTKLEDSAMYFCASRGRGNNAGELFFGEGSRLTVL.

The chain links TRBV11-2 to TRBJ2-1; 11 nucleotides align to TRBD1. With V trimmed by 4 bases and J by 3 bases, 5 bases remained unmatched. The germline V gene has CDR1 SGHAT and CDR2 FQNNGV. The CDR3 is made up of 16 amino acids. CDR3 DNA sequence: TGTGCCAGCAGCTCCCGGACAGGGGGCCTCTACAATGAGCAGTTCTTC. Translating gives CASSSRTGGLYNEQFF.

This clone was counted between two and nine times. The V and J genes are TRBV5-1 and TRBJ2-5; 8 bases agree with TRBD1. The V segment lost 3 bases and the J segment 5 bases; nucleotides outside the gene matches: 9. Germline V gives CDR1 SGHRS, CDR2 YFSETQ. This CDR3 region has 15 residues. DNA for the CDR3: TGCGCCAGCAGCTCCCCGGGACAGGTTGGGGAGACCCAGTACTTC. Encoded protein: CASSSPGQVGETQYF.

The chain couples TRBV19 to TRBJ1-5; no clear D gene. The CDR3 runs to 13 residues. The V end was cut by 1 base, the J end by 6 bases, with 7 bases between. Germline CDR1 LNHDA, CDR2 SQIVND (reference sequence). The DNA for the CDR3 is TGTGCCAGTAGTATAGTGGGTGCTCAGCCCCAGCATTTT. This translates into CASSIVGAQPQHF. Using reference TRBV19 and TRBJ1-5 for the parts outside the CDR3, the full variable domain is DGGITQSPKYLFRKEGQNVTLSCEQNLNHDAMYWYRQDPGQGLRLIYYSQIVNDFQKGDIAEGYSVSREKKESFPLTVTSAQKNPTAFYLCASSIVGAQPQHFGDGTRLSIL.

This clone was found a few times. V gene TRBV7-9 combines with J gene TRBJ1-2; TRBD1 matches at 7 bases. This CDR3 is built from 17 residues. V lost 4 bases and J lost 1; bases outside the gene matches: 12. Germline CDR1 reads SEHNR; CDR2 reads FQNEAQ (reference sequence). CDR3 in DNA: TGTGCCAGCAGCTCCCACCCACGCGGACAGGATAACTATGGCTACACCTTC. It is translated as CASSSHPRGQDNYGYTF.